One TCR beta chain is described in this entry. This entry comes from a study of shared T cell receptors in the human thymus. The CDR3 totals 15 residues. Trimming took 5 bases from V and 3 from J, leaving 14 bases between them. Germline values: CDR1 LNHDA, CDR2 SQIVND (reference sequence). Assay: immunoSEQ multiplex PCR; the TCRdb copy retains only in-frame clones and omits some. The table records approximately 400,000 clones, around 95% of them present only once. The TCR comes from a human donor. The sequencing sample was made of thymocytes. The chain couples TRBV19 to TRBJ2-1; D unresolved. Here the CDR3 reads CASSPPPNNYNEQFF. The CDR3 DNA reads TGTGCCAGTAGTCCCCCCCCAAACAACTACAATGAGCAGTTCTTC.